This is a list of T cell receptor beta chains from one sample in a study of T cell responses to AZD1222 COVID-19 vaccine. Some clones are missing from TCRdb's copy, which holds only in-frame ones; the method was immunoSEQ multiplex PCR. This sample has some 130,000 clones, with about 93% found just once. The sample consisted of peripheral blood, taken 28 days after the second AZD1222 dose. These receptors were taken from an adult who received the AZD1222 COVID-19 vaccine. CDR3s include the opening cysteine and the closing phenylalanine or tryptophan. Fields, in order: V gene, D gene, J gene, clone size, CDR3 DNA, CDR3 protein. The D gene is left open where the match is weak. Clone size appears in some rows only: once, few, many, or a class for an expanded clone.

v_gene: TRBV11-3; d_gene: TRBD2; j_gene: TRBJ2-3; abundance: .; CDR3nt: TGTGCCAGCAGCCGTACTAGCGGTACTACGCAGTATTTT; CDR3aa: CASSRTSGTTQYF
v_gene: TRBV4-1; d_gene: .; j_gene: TRBJ1-6; abundance: .; CDR3nt: TGCGCCAGCAGCCAGATAAGGGGCGGATCACCCCTCCACTTT; CDR3aa: CASSQIRGGSPLHF
v_gene: TRBV6-5; d_gene: .; j_gene: TRBJ1-1; abundance: .; CDR3nt: TGTGCCAGCAATCAGGGACCGGACACTGAAGCTTTCTTT; CDR3aa: CASNQGPDTEAFF
v_gene: TRBV4-3; d_gene: .; j_gene: TRBJ1-1; abundance: .; CDR3nt: TGCGCCAGCAGCCAAGATTTGGGCAAAAAGAACACTGAAGCTTTCTTT; CDR3aa: CASSQDLGKKNTEAFF
v_gene: TRBV28; d_gene: .; j_gene: TRBJ1-2; abundance: .; CDR3nt: TGTGCCAGCAGTTTCGCCGGGACACTTCGCAATGGCTACACCTTC; CDR3aa: CASSFAGTLRNGYTF
v_gene: TRBV3-1/TRBV3-2; d_gene: .; j_gene: TRBJ1-1; abundance: .; CDR3nt: TGTGCCAGCAGGAACACCTGGGCGGCGGGGACCATTGAAGCTTTCTTT; CDR3aa: CASRNTWAAGTIEAFF
v_gene: TRBV4-3; d_gene: TRBD1; j_gene: TRBJ2-2; abundance: .; CDR3nt: TGCGCCAGCAGCCTTCTCCCCGGGACAGGGGACTATGGGGAGCTGTTTTTT; CDR3aa: CASSLLPGTGDYGELFF
v_gene: TRBV9; d_gene: .; j_gene: TRBJ1-4; abundance: .; CDR3nt: TGTGCCAGCAGCCTGTCCGGGACGGATAATGAAAAACTGTTTTTT; CDR3aa: CASSLSGTDNEKLFF
v_gene: TRBV7-3; d_gene: .; j_gene: TRBJ1-1; abundance: .; CDR3nt: TGTGCCAGCAGCTTATCGGGGAACACTGAAGCTTTCTTT; CDR3aa: CASSLSGNTEAFF
v_gene: TRBV10-3; d_gene: .; j_gene: TRBJ1-1; abundance: .; CDR3nt: TGTGCCATCAGTGAAGGGAACACTGAAGCTTTCTTT; CDR3aa: CAISEGNTEAFF
v_gene: TRBV19; d_gene: TRBD1; j_gene: TRBJ2-7; abundance: .; CDR3nt: TGTGCCAGTAGTCCCCACCGGGACAGTTACTACGAGCAGTACTTC; CDR3aa: CASSPHRDSYYEQYF
v_gene: TRBV27; d_gene: TRBD1; j_gene: TRBJ1-5; abundance: .; CDR3nt: TGTGCCAGCAGTCCCTGGACAGGGGATCAGCCCCAGCATTTT; CDR3aa: CASSPWTGDQPQHF
v_gene: TRBV7-8; d_gene: .; j_gene: TRBJ1-5; abundance: .; CDR3nt: TGTGCCAGCAGCTTAGGTTTGTTCGGGGGCAATCAGCCCCAGCATTTT; CDR3aa: CASSLGLFGGNQPQHF
v_gene: TRBV6-5; d_gene: TRBD1; j_gene: TRBJ1-6; abundance: .; CDR3nt: TGTGCCAGCAGCCCGGGACAGGGGGGATCACCCCTCCACTTT; CDR3aa: CASSPGQGGSPLHF
v_gene: TRBV11-3; d_gene: .; j_gene: TRBJ1-2; abundance: .; CDR3nt: TGTGCCAGCAGCCCCCTAGGGCAGACCTATGGCTACACCTTC; CDR3aa: CASSPLGQTYGYTF
v_gene: TRBV2; d_gene: TRBD2; j_gene: TRBJ2-5; abundance: .; CDR3nt: TGTGCCAGCAGTGAAGCTGAACCAGCGGGGGGAGAGGAGACCCAGTACTTC; CDR3aa: CASSEAEPAGGEETQYF
v_gene: TRBV9; d_gene: .; j_gene: TRBJ1-2; abundance: .; CDR3nt: TGTGCCAGCAGAAACACTTTCTATGGCTACACCTTC; CDR3aa: CASRNTFYGYTF
v_gene: TRBV12-3/TRBV12-4; d_gene: TRBD1; j_gene: TRBJ1-6; abundance: .; CDR3nt: TGTGCCAGCAGTCGACAGGGTAATTCACCCCTCCACTTT; CDR3aa: CASSRQGNSPLHF
v_gene: TRBV28; d_gene: .; j_gene: TRBJ1-3; abundance: .; CDR3nt: TGTGCCAGCGGCGGGGCGGTTGGCTCTGGAAACACCATATATTTT; CDR3aa: CASGGAVGSGNTIYF
v_gene: TRBV6-4; d_gene: TRBD2; j_gene: TRBJ2-3; abundance: .; CDR3nt: TGTGCCAGCAGTGAAGACCGACTAGCGGATACGCAGTATTTT; CDR3aa: CASSEDRLADTQYF
v_gene: TRBV6-1; d_gene: .; j_gene: TRBJ1-6; abundance: .; CDR3nt: TGTGCCAGCAGTGAAGGCGGGGGCATGCCTTCACCCCTCCACTTT; CDR3aa: CASSEGGGMPSPLHF
v_gene: TRBV30; d_gene: .; j_gene: TRBJ1-3; abundance: once; CDR3nt: TGTGCCTGGAGTCAAACTCGGACGATCGGTCTTTACTCTGGAAACACCATATATTTT; CDR3aa: CAWSQTRTIGLYSGNTIYF
v_gene: TRBV18; d_gene: .; j_gene: TRBJ1-1; abundance: .; CDR3nt: TGTGCCAGCTCACCGGATTGGGGGGGAGGTACTAACACTGAAGCTTTCTTT; CDR3aa: CASSPDWGGGTNTEAFF
v_gene: TRBV19; d_gene: TRBD2; j_gene: TRBJ2-2; abundance: .; CDR3nt: TGTGCCAGTAGTCCCGCTAGCGGGGGCAGGGGCGGGGAGCTGTTTTTT; CDR3aa: CASSPASGGRGGELFF
v_gene: TRBV7-6; d_gene: TRBD1; j_gene: TRBJ2-5; abundance: .; CDR3nt: TGTGCCAGCAGCTTAACCACAGGGGGGAAAGAGACCCAGTACTTC; CDR3aa: CASSLTTGGKETQYF
v_gene: TRBV5-1; d_gene: .; j_gene: TRBJ1-3; abundance: .; CDR3nt: TGCGCCAGCAGCCTTGACCCCGGGGATACTGGAAACACCATATATTTT; CDR3aa: CASSLDPGDTGNTIYF
v_gene: TRBV12-3/TRBV12-4; d_gene: .; j_gene: TRBJ1-1; abundance: once; CDR3nt: TGTGCCAGCAGTTTTAGCCTCGAAGCTTTCTTT; CDR3aa: CASSFSLEAFF
v_gene: TRBV5-4; d_gene: TRBD2; j_gene: TRBJ2-7; abundance: .; CDR3nt: TGTGCCAGCATGACTAGCTCGGGCGAGCAGTACTTC; CDR3aa: CASMTSSGEQYF
v_gene: TRBV2; d_gene: .; j_gene: TRBJ1-2; abundance: .; CDR3nt: TGTGCCAGCAGTGAACTAAAGACGGTTCTGACAGACTATGGCTACACCTTC; CDR3aa: CASSELKTVLTDYGYTF
v_gene: TRBV5-1; d_gene: TRBD1; j_gene: TRBJ1-6; abundance: .; CDR3nt: TGCGCCAGCAGCCGCGGGGACAGCAATAATTCACCCCTCCACTTT; CDR3aa: CASSRGDSNNSPLHF
v_gene: TRBV27; d_gene: .; j_gene: TRBJ1-5; abundance: .; CDR3nt: TGTGCCAGCAGTTTTCCTAATCAGCCCCAGCATTTT; CDR3aa: CASSFPNQPQHF
v_gene: TRBV19; d_gene: .; j_gene: TRBJ1-1; abundance: .; CDR3nt: TGTGCCAGTAGCCCTAGGGGGAAACCTGAAGCTTTCTTT; CDR3aa: CASSPRGKPEAFF
v_gene: TRBV7-2; d_gene: TRBD1; j_gene: TRBJ1-3; abundance: .; CDR3nt: TGTGCCAGCAGCCCACAGGGGATCTCTGGAAACACCATATATTTT; CDR3aa: CASSPQGISGNTIYF
v_gene: TRBV28; d_gene: .; j_gene: TRBJ1-2; abundance: .; CDR3nt: TGTGCCACCCAGACAGGTGCTGACTTCTATGGCTACACCTTC; CDR3aa: CATQTGADFYGYTF
v_gene: TRBV9; d_gene: .; j_gene: TRBJ1-1; abundance: .; CDR3nt: TGTGCCAGCAGCGTAGAAGTGGCAGGGACTGAAGCTTTCTTT; CDR3aa: CASSVEVAGTEAFF
v_gene: TRBV1; d_gene: .; j_gene: TRBJ2-2; abundance: .; CDR3nt: TGCACCAGCAGCCGCCGTGGCGGTGGGCTGTTTTTT; CDR3aa: CTSSRRGGGLFF
v_gene: TRBV28; d_gene: .; j_gene: TRBJ1-2; abundance: .; CDR3nt: TGTGCCAGCACTTCGGAAAGGTTACGAAACTATGGCTACACCTTC; CDR3aa: CASTSERLRNYGYTF
v_gene: TRBV29-1; d_gene: .; j_gene: TRBJ1-2; abundance: .; CDR3nt: TGCAGCGTCGAAGGTAATAACTATGGCTACACCTTC; CDR3aa: CSVEGNNYGYTF
v_gene: TRBV4-2; d_gene: TRBD2; j_gene: TRBJ2-1; abundance: .; CDR3nt: TGTGCCAGCAGCCAGTCTCTAGCGGGGGAACGGAGCTCCTACAATGAGCAGTTCTTC; CDR3aa: CASSQSLAGERSSYNEQFF
v_gene: TRBV5-1; d_gene: TRBD2; j_gene: TRBJ2-1; abundance: .; CDR3nt: TGCGCCAGCAGCTTGCAGGTAGCGGGCGAGCAGTTCTTC; CDR3aa: CASSLQVAGEQFF
v_gene: TRBV6-5; d_gene: TRBD1; j_gene: TRBJ1-6; abundance: .; CDR3nt: TGTGCCAGCACCGACACAGGGGGCAGAGCCCTCCACTTT; CDR3aa: CASTDTGGRALHF
v_gene: TRBV6-1; d_gene: TRBD1; j_gene: TRBJ1-2; abundance: once; CDR3nt: TGTGCCAGCAGTGAATGGGGACAGGGAGATTATGGCTACACCTTC; CDR3aa: CASSEWGQGDYGYTF
v_gene: TRBV5-1; d_gene: .; j_gene: TRBJ1-5; abundance: .; CDR3nt: TGCGCCAGCAGCTTGGAGGGACAGCCCCAGCATTTT; CDR3aa: CASSLEGQPQHF
v_gene: TRBV5-4; d_gene: .; j_gene: TRBJ2-1; abundance: .; CDR3nt: TGTGCCAGCAGCTTGATGGCCAATGAGCAGTTCTTC; CDR3aa: CASSLMANEQFF